The rows below give T cell receptor beta chains drawn from one sample of a study of shared clonotypes between healthy human individuals. Sequencing was performed with immunoSEQ multiplex PCR; in TCRdb, only in-frame clones are kept and a portion is missing. In the table there are a few million clones, around nine tenths of which are singletons. Sample: naive CD4+ T cells sorted from blood. The receptors originated from a young man in good health. The CDR3 runs from the conserved cysteine through the conserved F or W. A D gene is named only where the DNA matches it firmly. Size is omitted from some rows. Given values are once, few, many or a class for expanded clones.

TRBJ1-6 | NA | NA | TRBV5-6 | CASSWGRSSYNSPLHF | TGTGCCAGCAGCTGGGGACGGAGCTCCTATAATTCACCCCTCCACTTT
TRBJ2-5 | NA | NA | TRBV6-6 | CASKTGETQYF | TGTGCCAGCAAGACCGGAGAGACCCAGTACTTC
TRBJ1-4 | NA | NA | TRBV2 | CASQSETNEKLFF | TGTGCCAGCCAGTCGGAGACTAATGAAAAACTGTTTTTT
TRBJ1-1 | NA | TRBD1 | TRBV7-2 | CASSSTGGIRTEAFF | TGTGCCAGCAGCTCTACAGGGGGAATCAGGACTGAAGCTTTCTTT
TRBJ2-3 | NA | TRBD1 | TRBV30 | CAWGQGSPTDTQYF | TGTGCCTGGGGACAGGGTTCTCCCACAGATACGCAGTATTTT
TRBJ1-5 | NA | NA | TRBV21-1 | CASSPLAGTADNQPQHF | TGTGCCAGCAGCCCCCTCGCCGGGACAGCCGACAATCAGCCCCAGCATTTT
TRBJ1-6 | NA | TRBD1 | TRBV10-1 | CASSERHRGRSYNSPLHF | TGCGCCAGCAGTGAGCGCCACAGGGGGCGTTCCTATAATTCACCCCTCCACTTT
TRBJ2-1 | NA | TRBD2 | TRBV6-1 | CASSENLGLAGGQFF | TGTGCCAGCAGTGAGAACTTGGGACTAGCGGGGGGGCAGTTCTTC
TRBJ2-7 | NA | TRBD1 | TRBV28 | CASSLGTGTGDWVTTKEQYF | TGTGCCAGCAGCCTGGGGACAGGGACAGGGGATTGGGTTACTACTAAAGAGCAGTACTTC
TRBJ1-4 | NA | NA | TRBV4-1 | CASSQPGGSTNEKLFF | TGCGCCAGCAGCCAACCGGGAGGGTCAACTAATGAAAAACTGTTTTTT
TRBJ2-7 | NA | TRBD2 | TRBV11-2 | CASSQILAGEQYF | TGTGCCAGCAGCCAAATCCTAGCGGGTGAGCAGTACTTC
TRBJ2-7 | NA | TRBD1 | TRBV30 | CAWRGQVGHEQYF | TGTGCCTGGAGAGGACAGGTTGGCCACGAGCAGTACTTC
TRBJ1-4 | NA | TRBD1 | TRBV4-3 | CASSQGDREIEKLFF | TGCGCCAGCAGCCAGGGGGACAGGGAGATTGAAAAACTGTTTTTT
TRBJ2-7 | NA | NA | TRBV30 | CAWSRSGIYEQYF | TGTGCCTGGAGCCGAAGTGGAATCTACGAGCAGTACTTC
TRBJ2-2 | NA | NA | TRBV5-5 | CASSLNSGELFF | TGTGCCAGCAGCCTTAATTCCGGGGAGCTGTTTTTT
TRBJ2-1 | few | NA | TRBV9 | CASSVWAQGNGYNEQFF | TGTGCCAGCAGCGTATGGGCACAGGGTAATGGGTACAATGAGCAGTTCTTC
TRBJ1-5 | NA | NA | TRBV19 | CASCGGQFMQPQHF | TGTGCCTCGTGTGGAGGACAATTTATGCAGCCCCAGCATTTT
TRBJ2-3 | NA | NA | TRBV19 | CASSIWGTSTDTQYF | TGTGCCAGTAGTATTTGGGGGACTAGCACAGATACGCAGTATTTT
TRBJ2-1 | NA | NA | TRBV18 | CASSLGQDNEQFF | TGTGCCAGCTCACTTGGACAAGACAATGAGCAGTTCTTC
TRBJ1-2 | NA | NA | TRBV7-2 | CASSPVTNGYTF | TGTGCCAGCAGCCCCGTGACCAATGGCTACACCTTC
TRBJ2-5 | NA | NA | TRBV7-7 | CASSPLQETQYF | TGTGCTAGCAGCCCCCTACAAGAGACCCAGTACTTC
TRBJ2-1 | NA | TRBD2 | TRBV2 | CASSEVTSGGAGRQFF | TGTGCCAGCAGTGAAGTGACTAGCGGGGGGGCAGGACGGCAGTTCTTC
TRBJ2-3 | NA | TRBD2 | TRBV27 | CASSFPLAGGRDTQYF | TGTGCCAGCAGTTTCCCCCTAGCGGGAGGGAGGGATACGCAGTATTTT
TRBJ2-3 | NA | NA | TRBV2 | CASKGPQADTQYF | TGTGCCAGCAAGGGCCCGCAGGCAGATACGCAGTATTTT
TRBJ2-3 | NA | TRBD2 | TRBV7-9 | CASSPSGGTDTQYF | TGTGCCAGCAGCCCTAGCGGGGGCACAGATACGCAGTATTTT
TRBJ1-5 | NA | TRBD1 | TRBV27 | CASRKTGEGNQPQHF | TGTGCCAGCAGGAAGACAGGGGAGGGCAATCAGCCCCAGCATTTT
TRBJ1-3 | NA | NA | TRBV7-8 | CASSSQTVGSGNTIYF | TGTGCCAGCAGCTCCCAGACAGTTGGGTCGGGAAACACCATATATTTT
TRBJ2-4 | NA | NA | TRBV19 | CASSPDSKNIQYF | TGTGCCAGTAGCCCAGACAGCAAAAACATTCAGTACTTC
TRBJ1-2 | NA | NA | TRBV18 | CASSPGAVTNYGYTF | TGTGCCAGCTCACCTGGGGCGGTAACTAACTATGGCTACACCTTC
TRBJ1-5 | NA | NA | TRBV6-6 | CASSQSGSAGNQPQHF | TGTGCCAGCAGCCAATCGGGGTCCGCCGGCAATCAGCCCCAGCATTTT